Detailed here is one T cell receptor (beta chain). Its antigen is not identified. The PCR made use of 60 Vbeta and 13 Jbeta primers. Libraries were prepared by immunoSEQ multiplex PCR; TCRdb keeps only in-frame clonotypes and omits some of them. The sample carries over 130,000 clones, around three quarters recorded once. The data originate from a study of cytomegalovirus exposure and HLA in healthy donors. The CDR3 runs to 13 residues. Germline V gene data show CDR1 as KGHSH and CDR2 as LQKENI. Trimming took 8 bases from V and 3 from J, leaving 11 bases between them. Study-level points and caveats: Upon later analysis, TCR association rates were observed to vary by HLA locus, being highest for DRB1 and lowest for HLA-C.

The sample consisted of PBMCs. V usage is TRBV18 and J usage is TRBJ1-5, with a weak D call TRBD1 (6 bases). The source of this sequence is a woman between 35 and 50 years old in good health and CMV-seropositive. The CDR3 protein is CASAGQINQPQHF. In DNA, the CDR3 is TGTGCCAGCGCTGGACAGATCAATCAGCCCCAGCATTTT.